What follows describes a single TCR beta chain. As for time point: patch test 1, 2 weeks after DPC sensitization. Treatment specified: therapeutic diphenylcyclopropenone sensitization with weekly scalp DPC. Unique molecular identifiers were attached to individual cDNA molecules during library preparation. The authors' processing: Sample TCR totals centred on a median of approximately 96,000, ranging about 23,224 to 700,000. TCRdb passed the RACE reads through MiXCR, listing each CDR3 protein once. The V and J calls were not made by the authors but by TCRdb's processing. The sample includes about 360,000 distinct CDR3 sequences, under 9% of them seen just once. The entry originates in a study of human T cells and chemical hapten exposure. The sequence was obtained from a woman aged 18-30 years with alopecia areata. Some clones in this sample may be carry-over from other donors' samples. This specimen consisted of whole blood, obtained in connection with sensitization to the hapten diphenylcyclopropenone (DPC).

In DNA, the CDR3 is TGTGCCAGCAGTTTGGGACAGGAAAACACCATATATTTT. This codes for CASSLGQENTIYF. The J gene is TRBJ1-3, the V gene TRBV6-5; 8 nucleotides align to TRBD1. V dropped 4 bases and J dropped 6; count of bases not matched to a gene: 2. CDR1 and CDR2 (germline): MNHEY, SVGAGI. The CDR3 consists of 13 residues.